This T cell receptor (beta chain) derives from a study of vaccination effects on CD4 cells after COVID-19. A remark on this clone: The target antigen is unknown.

Culture lasted about 11 days before CD4+ T cell isolation. On both days 3 and 7, half of the culture medium was replaced with IL-2 medium. This CDR3 has 12 amino acids. In germline, CDR1 is SGHNT, CDR2 YENEEA. V lost 1 base and J lost 7; bases outside the gene matches: 0. Clones were sequenced by immunoSEQ multiplex PCR, and TCRdb holds only the in-frame ones, with some missing. The table records under 50,000 clones, about 80% of them present only once. Sequenced here: CD4+ T cells from PBMCs cultured without peptide, sampled before COVID-19 vaccination. The sequence derives from a human donor who had a prior SARS-CoV-2 infection. The chain is built from TRBV11-3 and TRBJ1-1, with 7 bases fitting TRBD1. This CDR3 is CASSLGQGEAFF. The DNA for the CDR3 is TGTGCCAGCAGCTTAGGACAGGGTGAAGCTTTCTTT.